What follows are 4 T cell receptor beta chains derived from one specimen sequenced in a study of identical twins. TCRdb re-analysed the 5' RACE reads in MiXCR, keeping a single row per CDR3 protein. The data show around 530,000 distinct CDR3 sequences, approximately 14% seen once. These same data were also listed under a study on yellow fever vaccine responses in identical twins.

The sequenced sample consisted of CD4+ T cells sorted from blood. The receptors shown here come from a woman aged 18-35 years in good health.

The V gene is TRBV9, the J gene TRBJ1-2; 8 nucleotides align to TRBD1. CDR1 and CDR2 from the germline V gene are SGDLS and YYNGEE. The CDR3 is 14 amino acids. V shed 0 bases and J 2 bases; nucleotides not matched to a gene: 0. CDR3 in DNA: TGTGCCAGCAGCGTAGACAGGGGGAACTATGGCTACACCTTC. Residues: CASSVDRGNYGYTF.

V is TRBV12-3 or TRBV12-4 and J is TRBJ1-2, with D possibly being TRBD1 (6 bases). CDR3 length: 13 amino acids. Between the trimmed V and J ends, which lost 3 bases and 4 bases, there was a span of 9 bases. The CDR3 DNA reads TGTGCCAGCAGTTTTGGGGGGCCCTATGGCTACACCTTC. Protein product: CASSFGGPYGYTF.

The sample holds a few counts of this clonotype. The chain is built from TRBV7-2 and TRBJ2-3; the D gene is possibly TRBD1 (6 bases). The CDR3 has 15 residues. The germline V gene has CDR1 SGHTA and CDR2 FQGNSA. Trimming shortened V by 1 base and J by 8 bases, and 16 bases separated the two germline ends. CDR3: CASSLEVTGSFTQYF. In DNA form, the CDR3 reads TGTGCCAGCAGCTTAGAGGTAACAGGGAGCTTTACGCAGTATTTT. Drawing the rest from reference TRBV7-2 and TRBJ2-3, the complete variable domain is GAGVSQSPSNKVTEKGKDVELRCDPISGHTALYWYRQSLGQGLEFLIYFQGNSAPDKSGLPSDRFSAERTGGSVSTLTIQRTQQEDSAVYLCASSLEVTGSFTQYFGPGTRLTVL.

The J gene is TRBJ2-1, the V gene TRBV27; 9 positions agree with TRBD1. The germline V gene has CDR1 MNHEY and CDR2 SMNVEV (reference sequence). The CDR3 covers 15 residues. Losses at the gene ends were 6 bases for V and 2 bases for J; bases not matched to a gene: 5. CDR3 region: CASRTGTGTYNEQFF. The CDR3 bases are TGTGCCAGCAGAACCGGGACAGGGACCTACAATGAGCAGTTCTTC.